Following are 31 T cell receptor beta chains from one sample sequenced in a study of T cell responses to AZD1222 COVID-19 vaccine. TCRdb's copy holds only in-frame clones and misses some; the assay was immunoSEQ multiplex PCR. The sample holds under 80,000 clones, around nine tenths seen once. The sample consisted of peripheral blood, taken 28 days after the second AZD1222 dose. Receptor source: an adult who received the AZD1222 COVID-19 vaccine.

The chain is built from TRBV5-5 and TRBJ2-1, with D perhaps matching TRBD2 (6 bases). Trimming stripped 4 bases from V and 4 bases from J, with 15 bases between. Germline CDR1 reads SGHKS; CDR2 reads YYEKEE (reference sequence). The CDR3 spans 15 residues. In DNA form, the CDR3 reads TGTGCCAGCAGCCCGGGGGTCGGGTCATACAATGAGCAGTTCTTC. Translation gives CASSPGVGSYNEQFF. The full variable domain, with the rest looked up from reference TRBV5-5 and TRBJ2-1, is DAGVTQSPTHLIKTRGQQVTLRCSPISGHKSVSWYQQVLGQGPQFIFQYYEKEERGRGNFPDRFSARQFPNYSSELNVNALLLGDSALYLCASSPGVGSYNEQFFGPGTRLTVL.

The V call is TRBV18, the J call TRBJ1-4, with 7 nucleotides matching TRBD1. The length of the CDR3 is 18 residues. CDR1 and CDR2 (germline): KGHSH, LQKENI. Trimming removed 2 bases from V and 0 bases from J; junction bases left unmatched: 9. CDR3 nucleotide sequence: TGTGCCAGCTCACCAATATTACAGGGGTTGGCAACTAATGAAAAACTGTTTTTT. It translates to CASSPILQGLATNEKLFF.

This clone was recorded once. This chain uses TRBV9 with TRBJ2-2; D is uncertain. V was pared by 3 bases and J by 3 bases, with 6 bases between. The CDR3 totals 13 residues. The germline CDR1 and CDR2 sequences are SGDLS and YYNGEE. The CDR3 region has the DNA TGTGCCAGCAGCGGCTCGTACACCGGGGAGCTGTTTTTT. It yields the protein CASSGSYTGELFF.

The CDR3 DNA reads as TGTGCCAGCACCGGAGGGAATTACGAGCAGTACTTC. Protein: CASTGGNYEQYF. The chain is built from TRBV6-5 and TRBJ2-7, with TRBD2 as a possible D gene (6 bases). The V and J ends lost 7 bases and 4 bases respectively, with 11 bases between them. CDR1 MNHEY and CDR2 SVGAGI come from the germline V gene. The CDR3 length is 12 residues.

On this clone: The sample holds other DNA sequences that translate to the same CDR3. The chain carries TRBV27 and TRBJ2-2; 8 bases fit TRBD2. V shed 2 bases, J shed 4 bases, and the junction held 3 bases outside the gene matches. This CDR3 has 15 residues. From germline, CDR1 is MNHEY and CDR2 SMNVEV (reference sequence). The CDR3 loop reads CASSLTSGPTGELFF. The CDR3 DNA reads TGTGCCAGCAGTTTAACTAGCGGCCCCACCGGGGAGCTGTTTTTT.

V usage is TRBV5-1 and J usage is TRBJ1-2; 7 bases map to TRBD1. The CDR3 has 14 amino acids. V shed 6 bases, J shed 2 bases, and the junction held 7 bases outside the gene matches. The germline V gene encodes CDR1 SGHRS and CDR2 YFSETQ. CDR3 in amino acids: CASNPQGTNYGYTF. The CDR3 bases are TGCGCCAGCAATCCACAGGGGACCAACTATGGCTACACCTTC.

The chain recombines TRBV5-6 with TRBJ2-2; no firm D call. CDR3 length equals 14 residues. Germline V gene sequence: CDR1 SGHDT, CDR2 YYEEEE. Trimming cost V 10 bases and J 0 bases, with 13 bases left between them. The chain's CDR3 is CAAGMQPNTGELFF. The CDR3 nucleotides are TGTGCCGCTGGTATGCAGCCGAACACCGGGGAGCTGTTTTTT.

This chain uses TRBV7-9 with TRBJ2-1; 10 positions match TRBD2. The V gene end was trimmed by 5 bases and the J gene end by 0 bases; junction bases not matched to a gene: 1. The CDR3 length is 15 residues. The germline CDR1 and CDR2 sequences are SEHNR and FQNEAQ (reference sequence). CDR3 sequence reads: CASSPSGSSYNEQFF. CDR3 nucleotide sequence: TGTGCCAGCAGCCCTAGCGGGAGCTCCTACAATGAGCAGTTCTTC. Full variable domain (remainder filled in from reference TRBV7-9 and TRBJ2-1): DTGVSQNPRHKITKRGQNVTFRCDPISEHNRLYWYRQTLGQGPEFLTYFQNEAQLEKSRLLSDRFSAERPKGSFSTLEIQRTEQGDSAMYLCASSPSGSSYNEQFFGPGTRLTVL.

The V gene is TRBV30, the J gene TRBJ1-5; D is unclear. The V and J ends lost 2 bases and 1 base respectively, with 6 bases between them. The CDR3 has 13 amino acids. Germline CDR1 reads GTSNPN; CDR2 reads SVGIG (reference sequence). This chain's CDR3 is CAWSPVSNQPQHF. CDR3 DNA sequence: TGTGCCTGGAGTCCGGTAAGCAATCAGCCCCAGCATTTT. Using reference TRBV30 and TRBJ1-5 for the parts outside the CDR3, the full variable domain is SQTIHQWPATLVQPVGSPLSLECTVEGTSNPNLYWYRQAAGRGLQLLFYSVGIGQISSEVPQNLSASRPQDRQFILSSKKLLLSDSGFYLCAWSPVSNQPQHFGDGTRLSIL.

This clone was seen just once. The chain has TRBV4-2 and TRBJ1-1; 9 nucleotides match TRBD1. With V trimmed by 4 bases and J by 1 base, 4 bases remained unmatched. Germline CDR1 and CDR2: LGHNA and YNFKEQ. The CDR3 is 15 residues long. The CDR3 DNA reads TGTGCCAGCAGCCGGGAGGGACAGGGGAACACTGAAGCTTTCTTT. It yields the protein CASSREGQGNTEAFF.

This chain's CDR3 is CSVVWGTSGTGELFF. As DNA, the CDR3 is TGCAGCGTTGTGTGGGGGACGTCCGGCACCGGGGAGCTGTTTTTT. V gene TRBV29-1 combines with J gene TRBJ2-2; D is tentatively TRBD1 or TRBD2 (5 bases each). Germline CDR1 and CDR2: SQVTM and ANQGSEA. The CDR3 has 15 residues. The V end was cut by 4 bases, the J end by 4 bases, with 16 bases between.

This clone came up once. CDR3 in amino acids: CASSEIGLDYNEQFF. For the CDR3, the DNA is TGTGCCAGCAGTGAAATAGGACTAGACTACAATGAGCAGTTCTTC. This chain links TRBV6-1 with TRBJ2-1, with 7 nucleotides matching TRBD2. Germline V gives CDR1 MNHNS, CDR2 SASEGT. This CDR3 is built from 15 residues. J lost 3 bases, V lost 2 bases, and 4 bases had no gene match.

This chain joins TRBV7-2 and TRBJ1-5, with 9 bases matching TRBD1. Trimming cost V 2 bases and J 7 bases; bases outside gene matches: 6. CDR3 length equals 15 residues. Germline loops: CDR1 SGHTA, CDR2 FQGNSA. This CDR3 reads CASSLRTGDSQPQHF. The CDR3 nucleotides are TGTGCCAGCAGCTTAAGGACAGGGGACAGCCAGCCCCAGCATTTT.

This clone was seen a few times. The chain links TRBV5-1 to TRBJ1-1, with 8 bases that match TRBD1. This CDR3 is built from 17 residues. The V segment lost 4 bases and the J segment 1 base; nucleotides outside the gene matches: 12. Germline V gene sequence: CDR1 SGHRS, CDR2 YFSETQ. This CDR3 is CASSATGTGFRNTEAFF. CDR3 nucleotide sequence: TGCGCCAGCAGCGCCACCGGGACAGGCTTTCGGAACACTGAAGCTTTCTTT.

The chain recombines TRBV14 with TRBJ1-2, with D unclear. This CDR3 comprises 14 residues. The V end lost 4 bases, the J end lost 4 bases, and 13 bases lay between the germline ends. Looked up from germline, CDR1 is SGHDN and CDR2 is FVKESK. This chain's CDR3 is CASSRSFEGYGYTF. DNA for the CDR3: TGTGCCAGCAGCCGTTCTTTCGAGGGCTATGGCTACACCTTC.

V is TRBV7-9 and J is TRBJ1-6; D is unclear. In germline, CDR1 is SEHNR, CDR2 FQNEAQ (reference sequence). The CDR3 covers 13 residues. V was shortened by 4 bases and J by 5 bases, with 6 bases between the two germline ends. In DNA, the CDR3 is TGTGCCAGCAGCTGGACCGATAATTCACCCCTCCACTTT. It is translated as CASSWTDNSPLHF.

This clone appeared a few times. The V call is TRBV3-1 (or the pseudogene TRBV3-2), the J call TRBJ2-7, with 9 nucleotides matching TRBD2. Trimming at V came to 0 bases and at J to 2 bases, leaving 5 bases not matched to a gene. Germline CDR1 and CDR2: LGHDT and YNNKEL (reference sequence). This CDR3 has 16 amino acids. CDR3 sequence reads: CASSQDLLAGAYEQYF. CDR3 DNA: TGTGCCAGCAGCCAAGATCTTTTAGCGGGAGCCTACGAGCAGTACTTC.

The chain is built from TRBV3-1 (or the pseudogene TRBV3-2) and TRBJ1-1; D is unclear. Germline V gene sequence: CDR1 LGHDT, CDR2 YNNKEL (reference sequence). The CDR3 totals 16 residues. V was clipped by 4 bases and J by 0 bases, with 15 bases between them. Here the CDR3 DNA reads TGTGCCAGCAGCCGAGGTCTGGGCAAAATGAACACTGAAGCTTTCTTT. Translation gives CASSRGLGKMNTEAFF.

V gene TRBV6-5 combines with J gene TRBJ2-3, with 9 positions matching TRBD2. The germline V gene has CDR1 MNHEY and CDR2 SVGAGI. V shed 3 bases and J 4 bases; nucleotides not matched to a gene: 5. The CDR3 length is 15 residues. The CDR3 loop reads CASSYGAGGADTQYF. CDR3 in DNA: TGTGCCAGCAGTTATGGTGCGGGGGGGGCAGATACGCAGTATTTT.

The V gene is TRBV11-2, the J gene TRBJ1-5, with 9 bases fitting TRBD1. The CDR3 covers 15 residues. Trimming removed 1 base from V and 8 bases from J; junction bases left unmatched: 6. Germline V gene data show CDR1 as SGHAT and CDR2 as FQNNGV. CDR3: CASSLVGTGREPQHF. The CDR3 DNA is TGTGCCAGCAGCTTAGTAGGGACAGGGCGAGAGCCCCAGCATTTT. Looking up the rest from reference TRBV11-2 and TRBJ1-5 gives the full variable domain: EAGVAQSPRYKIIEKRQSVAFWCNPISGHATLYWYQQILGQGPKLLIQFQNNGVVDDSQLPKDRFSAERLKGVDSTLKIQPAKLEDSAVYLCASSLVGTGREPQHFGDGTRLSIL.

The CDR3 region is CAISPAGIGDTEAFF. The DNA for the CDR3 is TGTGCCATCAGCCCCGCTGGCATTGGGGACACTGAAGCTTTCTTT. This chain uses TRBV10-3 with TRBJ1-1; D not certain. Trimming shortened V by 6 bases and J by 3 bases, and 17 bases separated the two germline ends. Looked up from germline, CDR1 is ENHRY and CDR2 is SYGVKD. The CDR3 contains 15 residues.

The table lists this clone with a few counts. This chain joins TRBV15 and TRBJ2-7, with unresolved D. The CDR3 extends over 15 amino acids. Trimming left V 0 bases short and J 6 bases short, with 15 bases between. Germline V gives CDR1 LNHNV, CDR2 YYDKDF (reference sequence). Here the CDR3 reads CATSRDSLEGREQYF. CDR3 sequence (DNA): TGTGCCACCAGCAGAGATAGCTTAGAAGGGCGCGAGCAGTACTTC. Complete variable domain (other parts from reference TRBV15 and TRBJ2-7): DAMVIQNPRYQVTQFGKPVTLSCSQTLNHNVMYWYQQKSSQAPKLLFHYYDKDFNNEADTPDNFQSRRPNTSFCFLDIRSPGLGDTAMYLCATSRDSLEGREQYFGPGTRLTVT.

The V call is TRBV18, the J call TRBJ1-1, with D uncertain. Trimming pared 1 base from V and 3 bases from J, leaving 12 bases between. Germline V gene sequence: CDR1 KGHSH, CDR2 LQKENI. The CDR3 is 15 amino acids. CDR3 DNA sequence: TGTGCCAGCTCACCACGGCTGGTCTGGGACACTGAAGCTTTCTTT. It translates to CASSPRLVWDTEAFF.

The chain combines TRBV7-9 with TRBJ2-7, with a tentative D call TRBD2 (6 bases). The CDR3 spans 14 residues. The germline gives CDR1 SEHNR, CDR2 FQNEAQ (reference sequence). Deletions cut 9 bases from V and 0 bases from J, with 15 bases between. The CDR3 nucleotides are TGTGCCAGTACCGGGGAGGAGATCTCCTACGAGCAGTACTTC. Protein: CASTGEEISYEQYF.

The chain recombines TRBV27 with TRBJ2-5; D not certain. The CDR3 has 15 amino acids. Germline values: CDR1 MNHEY, CDR2 SMNVEV (reference sequence). The ends were cut back, 0 bases at V and 5 bases at J, with 13 bases in the middle. Written as DNA, the CDR3 is TGTGCCAGCAGTTTATCGGATAAGGGTTTCGAGACCCAGTACTTC. This gives the protein CASSLSDKGFETQYF.

This clone was picked up one time. J is TRBJ2-7 and V is TRBV3-1 (or the pseudogene TRBV3-2); 8 bases line up with TRBD1. Germline V gives CDR1 LGHDT, CDR2 YNNKEL (reference sequence). The CDR3 length is 15 residues. Losses at the gene ends were 4 bases for V and 1 base for J; bases not matched to a gene: 6. CDR3 in DNA: TGTGCCAGCAGCCTCATGGGACAGGTTTCCTACGAGCAGTACTTC. Its translation is CASSLMGQVSYEQYF.

The rearrangement uses TRBV2 and TRBJ2-7; D possibly corresponds to TRBD2 (5 bases). Germline CDR1 is SNHLY and CDR2 is FYNNEI. The CDR3 loop spans 11 amino acids. V gave up 4 bases and J gave up 7 bases, with 8 bases separating them. The CDR3: CASSGSGEQYF. The CDR3, as DNA: TGTGCCAGCAGTGGGAGCGGTGAGCAGTACTTC.

The chain uses TRBV10-2 and TRBJ2-5; TRBD1 is a possible D gene (7 bases). Trimming took off 8 bases at V and 2 bases at J, with 12 bases between the two ends. The germline CDR1 and CDR2 sequences are WSHSY and SAAADI. CDR3 length equals 13 residues. CDR3 DNA: TGCGCCAGCGCGCGGGGACAGCAAGAGACCCAGTACTTC. It is translated as CASARGQQETQYF.

The chain carries TRBV2 and TRBJ1-1; D not certain. The length of the CDR3 is 11 residues. The V and J ends lost 4 bases and 4 bases respectively, with 4 bases between them. CDR1 is SNHLY, CDR2 FYNNEI, per germline. The CDR3 spells CASSGATEAFF. The CDR3, as DNA: TGTGCCAGCAGTGGGGCCACTGAAGCTTTCTTT.

The chain uses TRBV9 and TRBJ2-3, with 10 bases aligning to TRBD2. The CDR3 loop spans 15 amino acids. After removal of 4 bases from V and 5 bases from J, the junction contained 7 bases not matched to a gene. The V gene's germline CDR1 is SGDLS and CDR2 YYNGEE. For the CDR3, the DNA is TGTGCCAGCAGCTCAGCGGGAGGGCTTAGAGATACGCAGTATTTT. Its protein is CASSSAGGLRDTQYF.

The V call is TRBV29-1, the J call TRBJ2-7; tentatively, D is TRBD1 (6 bases). This CDR3 is built from 10 residues. Looked up from germline, CDR1 is SQVTM and CDR2 is ANQGSEA. Trimming removed 4 bases from V and 7 bases from J, with 8 bases in between. The CDR3 loop reads CSVGDKEQYF. The CDR3 coding sequence is TGCAGCGTTGGGGACAAGGAGCAGTACTTC.